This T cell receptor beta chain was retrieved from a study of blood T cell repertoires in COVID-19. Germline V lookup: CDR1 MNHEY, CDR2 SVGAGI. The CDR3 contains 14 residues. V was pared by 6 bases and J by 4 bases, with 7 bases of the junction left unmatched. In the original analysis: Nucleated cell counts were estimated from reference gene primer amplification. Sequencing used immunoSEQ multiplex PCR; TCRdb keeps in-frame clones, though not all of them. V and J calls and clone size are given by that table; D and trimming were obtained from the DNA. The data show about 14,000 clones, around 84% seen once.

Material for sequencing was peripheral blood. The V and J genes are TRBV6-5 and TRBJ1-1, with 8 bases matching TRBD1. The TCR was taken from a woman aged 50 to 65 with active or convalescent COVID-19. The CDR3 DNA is TGTGCCAGCAGAGCCAGGGGGCGCGGCACTGAAGCTTTCTTT. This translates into CASRARGRGTEAFF.